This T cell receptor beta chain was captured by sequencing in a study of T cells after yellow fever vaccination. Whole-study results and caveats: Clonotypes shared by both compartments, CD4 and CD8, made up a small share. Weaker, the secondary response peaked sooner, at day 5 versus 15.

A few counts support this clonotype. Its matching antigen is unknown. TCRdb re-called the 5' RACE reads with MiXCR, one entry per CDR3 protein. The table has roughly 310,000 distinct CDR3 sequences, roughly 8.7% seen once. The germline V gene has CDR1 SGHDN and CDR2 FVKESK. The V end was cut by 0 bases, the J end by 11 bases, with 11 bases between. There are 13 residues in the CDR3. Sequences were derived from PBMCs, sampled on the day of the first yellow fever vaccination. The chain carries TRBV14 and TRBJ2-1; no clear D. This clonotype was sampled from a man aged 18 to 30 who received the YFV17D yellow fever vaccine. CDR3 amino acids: CASSQDLKEKQFF. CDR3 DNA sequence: TGTGCCAGCAGCCAAGATTTGAAGGAAAAGCAGTTCTTC. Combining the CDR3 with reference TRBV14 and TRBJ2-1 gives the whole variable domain EAGVTQFPSHSVIEKGQTVTLRCDPISGHDNLYWYRRVMGKEIKFLLHFVKESKQDESGMPNNRFLAERTGGTYSTLKVQPAELEDSGVYFCASSQDLKEKQFFGPGTRLTVL.